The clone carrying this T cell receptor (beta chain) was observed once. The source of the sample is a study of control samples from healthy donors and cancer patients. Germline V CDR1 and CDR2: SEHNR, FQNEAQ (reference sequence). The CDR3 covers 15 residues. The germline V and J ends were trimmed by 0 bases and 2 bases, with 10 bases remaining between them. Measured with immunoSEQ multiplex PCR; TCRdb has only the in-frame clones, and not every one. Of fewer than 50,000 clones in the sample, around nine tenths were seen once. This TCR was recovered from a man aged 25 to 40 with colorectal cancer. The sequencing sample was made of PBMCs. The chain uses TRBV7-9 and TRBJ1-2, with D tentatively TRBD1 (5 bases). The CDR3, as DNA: TGTGCCAGCAGCTTAGCGGGGACCCCAAACTATGGCTACACCTTC. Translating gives CASSLAGTPNYGYTF.